The 2 T cell receptor beta chains given below trace back to one sample, sequenced in a study of CD8 T cells in ankylosing spondylitis. Each CDR3 protein is one row after TCRdb ran MiXCR on the 5' RACE reads. The sample consists of 200,000 to 250,000 distinct CDR3 sequences, roughly 18% of them appearing once. Study results and caveats: There was a TCR beta motif, made of several highly homologous variants, that appeared characteristic of ankylosing spondylitis blood.

No cognate antigen is known for these TCRs. The sequenced sample consisted of blood, either unsorted or a sorted T cell fraction (not recorded which). The receptors shown here come from a male donor with ankylosing spondylitis.

The rearrangement uses TRBV28 and TRBJ1-5; D is perhaps TRBD1 (5 bases). Germline-derived CDR1 and CDR2 are MDHEN and SYDVKM. The CDR3 covers 15 residues. V dropped 1 base and J dropped 5 bases, with 12 bases sitting between them. CDR3 nucleotide sequence: TGTGCCAGCAGTTTATTACCGCAGGGTGATCAGCCCCAGCATTTT. It translates to CASSLLPQGDQPQHF.

This clonotype was detected only a few times. The V gene is TRBV6-5, the J gene TRBJ1-1; D unresolved. The CDR3 contains 15 residues. Between the trimmed V and J ends, which lost 0 bases and 1 base, there was a span of 9 bases. In germline, CDR1 is MNHEY, CDR2 SVGAGI. The CDR3 spells CASSYSGRTNTEAFF. DNA of the CDR3: TGTGCCAGCAGTTACTCAGGGAGGACGAACACTGAAGCTTTCTTT.